The 11 T cell receptor beta chains given below trace back to one sample, sequenced in a study of beta chain features in type 1 diabetes listed by TCRdb under 2018. These receptors' antigens are unknown. The library was obtained by the immunoSEQ multiplex PCR assay. The High Capacity cDNA Reverse Transcription Kit was used to reverse transcribe all of the isolated RNA, meaning that expressed TCRB transcripts were what got sequenced. Not all clones reach the TCRdb copy of this immuneACCESS table, which keeps in-frame sequences only. Checked studies attribute under half of the gap to unresolved V genes and leave the rest unexplained. The sample includes some 160,000 clones, with 8% to 9.5% observed a single time. Around 0.5% of the sample lies in the top ten. Findings and caveats that apply to the study as a whole: In all four CD4+ subsets, TCRB CDR3 length was moderately but significantly shorter in type 1 diabetes patients.

Material: central memory CD4+ T cells from blood. The receptors were sampled from a woman aged 18 to 35 with type 1 diabetes.

There are a few counts of this clone. The chain employs TRBV5-1 and TRBJ2-1; the D gene is possibly TRBD1 (5 bases). This CDR3 comprises 13 residues. CDR1 is SGHRS, CDR2 YFSETQ, per germline. Trimming removed 0 bases at V and 8 bases at J, with 9 bases between. In DNA, the CDR3 is TGCGCCAGCAGCTTGGGCAGGGATGATGAGCAGTTCTTC. This codes for CASSLGRDDEQFF. Supplemented by reference TRBV5-1 and TRBJ2-1, the full variable domain reads KAGVTQTPRYLIKTRGQQVTLSCSPISGHRSVSWYQQTPGQGLQFLFEYFSETQRNKGNFPGRFSGRQFSNSRSEMNVSTLELGDSALYLCASSLGRDDEQFFGPGTRLTVL.

This clone was seen a few times. The chain joins TRBV9 to TRBJ2-5, with TRBD2 matching over 8 bases. This CDR3 has 15 residues. The junction had 9 bases not matched to a gene; V was cut back by 4 bases and J by 4 bases. Germline CDR1 and CDR2: SGDLS and YYNGEE. The CDR3 sequence: CASSPRTSLLETQYF. CDR3 nucleotide sequence: TGTGCCAGCAGCCCCCGGACTAGCTTATTAGAGACCCAGTACTTC.

This clone has only a few counts. The CDR3: CASSLGGGMPDYGYTF. The CDR3 DNA is TGTGCCAGCAGCTTAGGAGGGGGAATGCCTGACTATGGCTACACCTTC. The J gene is TRBJ1-2, the V gene TRBV11-2; tentatively, D is TRBD1 (6 bases). This CDR3 contains 16 residues. Between the trimmed V and J ends, which lost 1 base and 3 bases, there was a span of 15 bases. Germline-derived CDR1 and CDR2 are SGHAT and FQNNGV. The complete variable domain, with remaining parts taken from reference TRBV11-2 and TRBJ1-2, reads EAGVAQSPRYKIIEKRQSVAFWCNPISGHATLYWYQQILGQGPKLLIQFQNNGVVDDSQLPKDRFSAERLKGVDSTLKIQPAKLEDSAVYLCASSLGGGMPDYGYTFGSGTRLTVV.

V and J are TRBV7-2 and TRBJ1-6; weak D call: TRBD1 (6 bases). This CDR3 has 14 amino acids. Germline V lookup: CDR1 SGHTA, CDR2 FQGNSA. Trimming cost V 2 bases and J 17 bases, with 19 bases left between them. The CDR3 sequence is CASSLSQGQSGVHF. The CDR3 DNA sequence: TGTGCCAGCAGCTTAAGCCAGGGGCAATCTGGCGTCCACTTT.

The rearrangement uses TRBV29-1 and TRBJ2-1; TRBD1 aligns across 7 bases. The germline gives CDR1 SQVTM, CDR2 ANQGSEA. The CDR3 has 12 amino acids. The V gene end was trimmed by 6 bases and the J gene end by 4 bases; junction bases not matched to a gene: 3. CDR3 sequence (DNA): TGCAGCGTATCACAGGGGTACAATGAGCAGTTCTTC. Its protein product is CSVSQGYNEQFF.

The chain couples TRBV7-2 to TRBJ2-2; D is undetermined. V was trimmed by 7 bases and J by 3 bases, leaving 6 bases between them. This CDR3 comprises 12 residues. The germline CDR1 and CDR2 sequences are SGHTA and FQGNSA. CDR3 protein: CASTRYTGELFF. Written as DNA, the CDR3 is TGTGCCAGCACCAGATACACCGGGGAGCTGTTTTTT. Together with reference TRBV7-2 and TRBJ2-2, the CDR3 gives the full variable domain: GAGVSQSPSNKVTEKGKDVELRCDPISGHTALYWYRQSLGQGLEFLIYFQGNSAPDKSGLPSDRFSAERTGGSVSTLTIQRTQQEDSAVYLCASTRYTGELFFGEGSRLTVL.

This clone appeared a few times. The chain carries TRBV5-4 and TRBJ1-1; no firm D call. Trimming took off 0 bases at V and 6 bases at J, with 6 bases between the two ends. This CDR3 is 12 amino acids long. CDR1 and CDR2 (germline): SGHNT, YYREEE (reference sequence). The CDR3 is CASSLDVAEAFF. DNA for the CDR3: TGTGCCAGCAGCTTGGACGTAGCTGAAGCTTTCTTT.

A few counts support this clone. The chain carries TRBV30 and TRBJ2-7, with 11 bases that match TRBD2. CDR3 length: 12 residues. In germline, CDR1 is GTSNPN, CDR2 SVGIG (reference sequence). Trimming at V came to 8 bases and at J to 3 bases, leaving 3 bases not matched to a gene. CDR3 in DNA: TGTGCCCGAACTAGCGGGAGCTACGAGCAGTACTTC. This sequence encodes CARTSGSYEQYF.

The J gene is TRBJ2-1, the V gene TRBV7-2; 10 positions agree with TRBD2. The CDR3 has 15 amino acids. V gave up 4 bases and J gave up 5 bases; unmatched junction bases: 5. From germline, CDR1 is SGHTA and CDR2 FQGNSA. CDR3 coding DNA: TGTGCCAGCAGCTGGCAGCGGGGGGGGAACAATGAGCAGTTCTTC. This gives the protein CASSWQRGGNNEQFF.

This clone was picked up a small number of times. The V gene is TRBV5-4, the J gene TRBJ2-7; 8 nucleotides match TRBD1. V dropped 4 bases and J dropped 5; count of bases not matched to a gene: 8. Germline CDR1 and CDR2: SGHNT and YYREEE (reference sequence). The length of the CDR3 is 14 residues. The DNA for the CDR3 is TGTGCCAGCAGCCGCAGGGGGCTGTCGGACGAGCAGTACTTC. As protein: CASSRRGLSDEQYF. The complete variable domain, with remaining parts taken from reference TRBV5-4 and TRBJ2-7, reads ETGVTQSPTHLIKTRGQQVTLRCSSQSGHNTVSWYQQALGQGPQFIFQYYREEENGRGNFPPRFSGLQFPNYSSELNVNALELDDSALYLCASSRRGLSDEQYFGPGTRLTVT.

This clone was observed at least ten times. The rearrangement links TRBV14 to TRBJ2-1; TRBD2 might be the D (6 bases). The CDR3 loop spans 13 amino acids. The ends were cut back, 1 base at V and 15 bases at J, with 16 bases in the middle. CDR1 and CDR2 (germline): SGHDN, FVKESK. The CDR3 reads CASSQGRLASWFF. CDR3 bases: TGTGCCAGCAGCCAAGGTCGGCTAGCGTCCTGGTTCTTC.